Included here is one T cell receptor (beta chain) sequence, with context. Its antigen has not been determined. No base-level quality is on record; no much larger clone is a single base apart. The sample originates from a study listed by TCRdb under 2016. Compared with germline, V lacks 6 bases and J lacks 7 bases; bases without a gene match: 12. CDR1 and CDR2 were assigned from the germline V gene (reference sequence) as DFQATT and SNEGSKA. Inclusive of the bounding cysteine and phenylalanine, the CDR3 is 15 residues long. Solely the CDR3 DNA is kept, with 45 bases framed from the first base. Libraries came from RT-PCR. The run used an Illumina MiSeq. TCRdb handled the public reads itself, with Q25 trimming in fastp and clone calling in MiXCR, and kept productive beta chains. Entries that share a CDR3 protein sequence are merged under the most common genes and DNA. The sample includes about 700,000 distinct CDR3 sequences, with approximately 15% observed a single time. Together, the top ten hold 3.6% of the sample.

Sequences were obtained from memory CD4+ T cells from blood. Rearrangement joined TRBV20-1 to TRBJ1-5; TRBD1 fits 10 bases in the junction. This sequence originates from a female donor in good health, serving as a healthy control. The CDR3 protein is CSAMTGGLRGQPQHF. The bases read TGCAGTGCGATGACAGGGGGCCTAAGGGGACAGCCCCAGCATTTT.